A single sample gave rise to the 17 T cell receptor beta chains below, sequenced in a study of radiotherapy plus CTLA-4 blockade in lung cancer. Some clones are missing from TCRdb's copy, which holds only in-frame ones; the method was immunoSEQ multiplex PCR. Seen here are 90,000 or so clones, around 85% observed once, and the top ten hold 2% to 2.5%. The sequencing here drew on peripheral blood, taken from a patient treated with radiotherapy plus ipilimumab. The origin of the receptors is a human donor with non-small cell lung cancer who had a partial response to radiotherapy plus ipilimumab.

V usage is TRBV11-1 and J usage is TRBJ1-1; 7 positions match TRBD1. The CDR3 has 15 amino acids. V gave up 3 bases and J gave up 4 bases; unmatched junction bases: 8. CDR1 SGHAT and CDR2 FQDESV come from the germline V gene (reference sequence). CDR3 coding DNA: TGTGCCAGCAGCTTTTCTACAGGGGTGGGCACTGAAGCTTTCTTT. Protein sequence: CASSFSTGVGTEAFF.

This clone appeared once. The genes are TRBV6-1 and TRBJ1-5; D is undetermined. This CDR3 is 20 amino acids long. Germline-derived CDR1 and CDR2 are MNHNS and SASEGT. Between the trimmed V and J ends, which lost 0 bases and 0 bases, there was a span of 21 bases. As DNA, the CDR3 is TGTGCCAGCAGTGAAGCAAAGGAACGGAGCCCAAGCTATAGCAATCAGCCCCAGCATTTT. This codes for CASSEAKERSPSYSNQPQHF.

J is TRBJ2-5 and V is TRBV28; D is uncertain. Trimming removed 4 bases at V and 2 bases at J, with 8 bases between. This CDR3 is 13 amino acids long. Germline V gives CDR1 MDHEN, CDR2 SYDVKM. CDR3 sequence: CASSSYGQETQYF. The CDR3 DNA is TGTGCCAGCAGTTCGTACGGGCAAGAGACCCAGTACTTC.

For the CDR3, the DNA is TGTGCCATCAGAGGAGACGTCGACTACGAGCAGTACTTC. Its protein is CAIRGDVDYEQYF. The rearrangement joins TRBV10-3 to TRBJ2-7; the D is unclear. V lost 6 bases, J lost 3 bases, and 12 bases lay in between. CDR1 is ENHRY and CDR2 is SYGVKD in the germline V gene. The length of the CDR3 is 13 residues.

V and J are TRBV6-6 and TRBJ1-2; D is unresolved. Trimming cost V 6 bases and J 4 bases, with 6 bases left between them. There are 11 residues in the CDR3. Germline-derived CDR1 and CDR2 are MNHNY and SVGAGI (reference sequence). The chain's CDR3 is CASRRAYGYTF. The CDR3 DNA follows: TGTGCCAGCAGACGCGCCTATGGCTACACCTTC.

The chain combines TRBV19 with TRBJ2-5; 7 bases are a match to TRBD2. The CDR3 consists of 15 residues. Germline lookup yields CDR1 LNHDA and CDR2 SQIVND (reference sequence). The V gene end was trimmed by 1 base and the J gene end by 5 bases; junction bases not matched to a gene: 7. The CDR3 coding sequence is TGTGCCAGTAGTATAGCCCCTACCGGGAGGGAGACCCAGTACTTC. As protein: CASSIAPTGRETQYF. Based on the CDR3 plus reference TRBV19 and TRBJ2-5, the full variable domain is DGGITQSPKYLFRKEGQNVTLSCEQNLNHDAMYWYRQDPGQGLRLIYYSQIVNDFQKGDIAEGYSVSREKKESFPLTVTSAQKNPTAFYLCASSIAPTGRETQYFGPGTRLLVL.

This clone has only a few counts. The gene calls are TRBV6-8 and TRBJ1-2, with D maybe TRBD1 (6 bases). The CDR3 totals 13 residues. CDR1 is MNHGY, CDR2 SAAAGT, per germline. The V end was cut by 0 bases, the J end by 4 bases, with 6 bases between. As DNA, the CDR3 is TGTGCCAGCAGTTACTCGACAGGCTATGGCTACACCTTC. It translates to CASSYSTGYGYTF.

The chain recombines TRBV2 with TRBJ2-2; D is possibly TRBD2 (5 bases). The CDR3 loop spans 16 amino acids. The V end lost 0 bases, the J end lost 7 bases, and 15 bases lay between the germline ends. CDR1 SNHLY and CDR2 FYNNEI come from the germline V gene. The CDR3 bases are TGTGCCAGCAGTGAAGCGCGGGTAGGGTGGGGCGGGGAGCTGTTTTTT. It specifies CASSEARVGWGGELFF.

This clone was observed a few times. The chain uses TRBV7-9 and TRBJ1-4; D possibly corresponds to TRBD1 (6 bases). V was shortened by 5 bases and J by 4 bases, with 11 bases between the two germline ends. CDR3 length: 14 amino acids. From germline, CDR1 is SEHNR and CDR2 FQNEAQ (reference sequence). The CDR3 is CASSPRDNNEKLFF. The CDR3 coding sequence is TGTGCCAGCAGCCCCCGGGACAATAATGAAAAACTGTTTTTT.

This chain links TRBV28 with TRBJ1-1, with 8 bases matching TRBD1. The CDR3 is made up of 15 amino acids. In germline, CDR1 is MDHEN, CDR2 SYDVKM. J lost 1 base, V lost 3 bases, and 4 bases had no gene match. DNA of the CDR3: TGTGCCAGCAGTTTTTTCAGGGGGCCGAACACTGAAGCTTTCTTT. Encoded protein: CASSFFRGPNTEAFF. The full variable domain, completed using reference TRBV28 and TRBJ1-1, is DVKVTQSSRYLVKRTGEKVFLECVQDMDHENMFWYRQDPGLGLRLIYFSYDVKMKEKGDIPEGYSVSREKKERFSLILESASTNQTSMYLCASSFFRGPNTEAFFGQGTRLTVV.

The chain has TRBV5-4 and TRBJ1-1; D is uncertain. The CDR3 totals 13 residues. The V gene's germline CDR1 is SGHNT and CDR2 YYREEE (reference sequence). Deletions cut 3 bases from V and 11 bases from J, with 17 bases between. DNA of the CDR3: TGTGCCAGCAGCTCCTTCCATACTGTTTATGCTTTCTTT. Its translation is CASSSFHTVYAFF.

CDR3 sequence reads: CASRRTSGSSYNEQFF. As DNA, the CDR3 is TGTGCCAGCAGACGGACTAGCGGGAGCTCCTACAATGAGCAGTTCTTC. This chain joins TRBV27 and TRBJ2-1, with 13 nucleotides matching TRBD2. The CDR3 is made up of 16 amino acids. Germline CDR1 reads MNHEY; CDR2 reads SMNVEV (reference sequence). V was pared by 6 bases and J by 0 bases, with 2 bases of the junction left unmatched.

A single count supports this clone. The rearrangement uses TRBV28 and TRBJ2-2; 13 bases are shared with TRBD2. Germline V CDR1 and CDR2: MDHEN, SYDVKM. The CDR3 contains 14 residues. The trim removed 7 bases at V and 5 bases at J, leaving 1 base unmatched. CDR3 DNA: TGTGCCAGCATGGGACTAGCGGGAACCGGGGAGCTGTTTTTT. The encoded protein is CASMGLAGTGELFF.

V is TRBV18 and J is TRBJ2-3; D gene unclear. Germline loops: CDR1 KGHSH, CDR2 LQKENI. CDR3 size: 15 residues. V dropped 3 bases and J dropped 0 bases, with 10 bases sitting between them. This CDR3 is CASSPEVKSTDTQYF. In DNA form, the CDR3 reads TGTGCCAGCTCACCCGAGGTAAAGAGCACAGATACGCAGTATTTT. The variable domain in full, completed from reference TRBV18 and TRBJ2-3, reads NAGVMQNPRHLVRRRGQEARLRCSPMKGHSHVYWYRQLPEEGLKFMVYLQKENIIDESGMPKERFSAEFPKEGPSILRIQQVVRGDSAAYFCASSPEVKSTDTQYFGPGTRLTVL.

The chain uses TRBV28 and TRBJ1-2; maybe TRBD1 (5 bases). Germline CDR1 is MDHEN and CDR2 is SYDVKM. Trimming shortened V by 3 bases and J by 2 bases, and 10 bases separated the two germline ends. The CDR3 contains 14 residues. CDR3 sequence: CASSFTGGNYGYTF. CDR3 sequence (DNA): TGTGCCAGCAGTTTTACCGGGGGGAACTATGGCTACACCTTC.

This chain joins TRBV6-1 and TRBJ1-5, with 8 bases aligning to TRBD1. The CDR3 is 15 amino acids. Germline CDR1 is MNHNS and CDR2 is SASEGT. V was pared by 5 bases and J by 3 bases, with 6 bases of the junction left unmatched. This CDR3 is CASSRDRGYNQPQHF. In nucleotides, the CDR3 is TGTGCCAGCAGTCGCGACAGGGGTTACAATCAGCCCCAGCATTTT.

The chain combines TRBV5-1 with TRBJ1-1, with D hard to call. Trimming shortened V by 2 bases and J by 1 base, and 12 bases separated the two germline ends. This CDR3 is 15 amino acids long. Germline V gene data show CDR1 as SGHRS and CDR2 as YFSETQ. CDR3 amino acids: CASSFFRLPNTEAFF. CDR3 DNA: TGCGCCAGCAGCTTCTTTCGTCTTCCGAACACTGAAGCTTTCTTT.